This TCR beta chain was documented in a study of blood T cell repertoires in COVID-19. Study information: Whether acute or convalescent, the COVID-19 samples came from the United States, Italy and Spain. PBMCs, B-cell-depleted T cells, or T cells were the source of the cDNA or gDNA that made up the material.

After removal of 1 base from V and 3 bases from J, the junction contained 1 base not matched to a gene. In germline, CDR1 is GTSNPN, CDR2 SVGIG (reference sequence). The CDR3 length is 13 residues. Per the original data handling: Reference gene primer amplification yielded estimated nucleated cell counts. Produced via immunoSEQ multiplex PCR; TCRdb's table is partial and in-frame only. V and J calls and clone size are given by that table; D and trimming were obtained from the DNA. The data contain about 80,000 clones, 85% to 90% of them singletons. This clone was counted a single time. The source is a woman older than 75 with acute or convalescent COVID-19. This chain uses TRBV30 with TRBJ2-7; 9 nucleotides align to TRBD1. What was sequenced was peripheral blood. The CDR3 spells CAWSGGQGYEQYF. CDR3 DNA: TGTGCCTGGAGTGGGGGACAGGGCTACGAGCAGTACTTC.